Below are 19 T cell receptor beta chains sequenced from a single sample in a study of blood T cell repertoires in COVID-19. The repertoire was sequenced with immunoSEQ multiplex PCR; TCRdb's copy has only in-frame clones and lacks some. The data hold fewer than 200,000 clones, with more than 75% observed a single time. The sequenced material came from peripheral blood. The receptor source for this set is a man between 40 and 49 years old with active or convalescent COVID-19.

The rearrangement uses TRBV7-2 and TRBJ2-7; the match to TRBD2 covers 10 bases. J lost 7 bases, V lost 0 bases, and 3 bases had no gene match. Germline V gives CDR1 SGHTA, CDR2 FQGNSA. The CDR3 has 14 residues. CDR3 sequence: CASSLAGLASEQYF. The CDR3 DNA reads TGTGCCAGCAGCTTAGCGGGACTAGCGTCGGAGCAGTACTTC.

This clone was seen once. The J gene is TRBJ1-2, the V gene TRBV18; 7 positions agree with TRBD1. Germline-derived CDR1 and CDR2 are KGHSH and LQKENI. The V segment lost 3 bases and the J segment 13 bases; nucleotides outside the gene matches: 8. The CDR3 length is 12 residues. For the CDR3, the DNA is TGTGCCAGCTCACCGGCGGGACAGATCCCCACCTTC. Translating it yields CASSPAGQIPTF. The full variable domain, its missing parts supplied by reference TRBV18 and TRBJ1-2, is NAGVMQNPRHLVRRRGQEARLRCSPMKGHSHVYWYRQLPEEGLKFMVYLQKENIIDESGMPKERFSAEFPKEGPSILRIQQVVRGDSAAYFCASSPAGQIPTFGSGTRLTVV.

This clone was seen a few times. The chain couples TRBV19 to TRBJ1-5; maybe TRBD1 (5 bases). Trimming removed 4 bases at V and 3 bases at J, with 19 bases between. Germline CDR1 reads LNHDA; CDR2 reads SQIVND (reference sequence). CDR3 length: 17 amino acids. For the CDR3, the DNA is TGTGCCAGTAGTACCCGGAGGGGCGGAGAGAACAATCAGCCCCAGCATTTT. Translating gives CASSTRRGGENNQPQHF.

V is TRBV7-2 and J is TRBJ1-6, with D perhaps TRBD1 (5 bases). CDR3 length: 14 amino acids. Germline CDR1 is SGHTA and CDR2 is FQGNSA. V was clipped by 0 bases and J by 6 bases, with 6 bases between them. CDR3 DNA sequence: TGTGCCAGCAGCTTAGCTCAGGGTAATTCACCCCTCCACTTT. Translating gives CASSLAQGNSPLHF.

The V gene is TRBV5-5, the J gene TRBJ1-5; the match to TRBD1 covers 9 bases. Germline V lookup: CDR1 SGHKS, CDR2 YYEKEE (reference sequence). V gave up 4 bases and J gave up 0 bases; unmatched junction bases: 5. The CDR3 loop spans 16 amino acids. The CDR3 region is CASSPGQGYSNQPQHF. The CDR3 coding sequence is TGTGCCAGCAGCCCGGGACAGGGATATAGCAATCAGCCCCAGCATTTT.

The rearrangement uses TRBV6-5 and TRBJ1-2, with TRBD1 identical over 12 bases. The junction had 5 bases not matched to a gene; V was cut back by 3 bases and J by 6 bases. The CDR3 length is 15 residues. Per the germline V gene, CDR1 is MNHEY and CDR2 is SVGAGI. The CDR3 region has the DNA TGTGCCAGCAGTTATGGGGACAGGGGGCTCAATGGCTACACCTTC. Its protein is CASSYGDRGLNGYTF.

In the case of this clone: Relative to the germline gene, one junction end is altered; a read error may explain this. The rearrangement uses TRBV24-1 and TRBJ2-2; 7 bases are shared with TRBD1. Germline loops: CDR1 KGHDR, CDR2 SFDVKD. The CDR3 spans 15 residues. The chain's CDR3 is CATSAGTAKTGELFF. The CDR3 nucleotides read TGTGCCACCAGTGCCGGGACAGCGAAGACCGGGGAGCTGTTTTTT.

The gene calls are TRBV5-1 and TRBJ1-5; 7 bases are shared with TRBD1. The ends lost 4 bases at V and 3 bases at J; junction bases unmatched: 7. The CDR3 loop spans 15 amino acids. The germline gives CDR1 SGHRS, CDR2 YFSETQ. This chain's CDR3 is CASSPSGGNNQPQHF. In DNA form, the CDR3 reads TGCGCCAGCAGCCCCTCAGGGGGAAACAATCAGCCCCAGCATTTT. The variable domain in full, with the rest retrieved from reference TRBV5-1 and TRBJ1-5, is KAGVTQTPRYLIKTRGQQVTLSCSPISGHRSVSWYQQTPGQGLQFLFEYFSETQRNKGNFPGRFSGRQFSNSRSEMNVSTLELGDSALYLCASSPSGGNNQPQHFGDGTRLSIL.

This rearrangement joins TRBV5-1 to TRBJ2-5; 16 nucleotides agree with TRBD2. The CDR3 length is 18 residues. Looked up from germline, CDR1 is SGHRS and CDR2 is YFSETQ. Trimming took 4 bases from V and 1 from J; bases not matched to a gene: 7. Here the CDR3 DNA reads TGCGCCAGCAGCCCCCCGGGACTAGCGGGGGGGATCCAAGAGACCCAGTACTTC. It specifies CASSPPGLAGGIQETQYF.

This chain links TRBV19 with TRBJ2-7; D not resolved. CDR1 is LNHDA, CDR2 SQIVND, per germline (reference sequence). V was pared by 0 bases and J by 2 bases, with 8 bases between. The CDR3 extends over 14 amino acids. The DNA for the CDR3 is TGTGCCAGTAGTATAGAGAGGAATACCTACGAGCAGTACTTC. Translated: CASSIERNTYEQYF.

This clone was counted a single time. The chain combines TRBV3-1 (or the pseudogene TRBV3-2) with TRBJ1-1; tentatively, D is TRBD1 (6 bases). The V gene's germline CDR1 is LGHDT and CDR2 YNNKEL (reference sequence). V lost 7 bases and J 4 bases, leaving 13 bases between the germline ends. CDR3 length equals 13 residues. CDR3 DNA: TGTGCCAGCACCGCAAGGGGGGGCACTGAAGCTTTCTTT. The encoded protein is CASTARGGTEAFF.

This clone was found a few times. This chain connects TRBV5-1 to TRBJ2-7; D not resolved. CDR3 length: 14 amino acids. V lost 3 bases, J lost 3 bases, and 13 bases lay in between. In germline, CDR1 is SGHRS, CDR2 YFSETQ. CDR3 amino acids: CASSSAREDYEQYF. CDR3 in DNA: TGCGCCAGCAGCTCGGCCCGAGAGGACTACGAGCAGTACTTC.

The rearrangement joins TRBV7-3 to TRBJ2-1; the match to TRBD2 covers 8 bases. This CDR3 has 15 amino acids. Germline V gene sequence: CDR1 SGHTA, CDR2 FQGTGA. Trimming took 4 bases from V and 0 from J; bases not matched to a gene: 2. CDR3 amino acids: CASSWSGGSYNEQFF. The CDR3 nucleotides read TGTGCCAGCAGCTGGAGCGGGGGCTCCTACAATGAGCAGTTCTTC.

The chain recombines TRBV9 with TRBJ1-4; the D gene is possibly TRBD1 (5 bases). Germline V CDR1 and CDR2: SGDLS, YYNGEE. The CDR3 runs 13 residues. With 0 bases removed from V and 6 bases from J, the gap between germline ends came to 6 bases. The CDR3 bases are TGTGCCAGCAGCGTAGGGGGGGATGAAAAACTGTTTTTT. Protein sequence: CASSVGGDEKLFF.

The J gene is TRBJ1-4, the V gene TRBV3-1 (or the pseudogene TRBV3-2); unclear D gene. There are 14 residues in the CDR3. Germline V lookup: CDR1 LGHDT, CDR2 YNNKEL (reference sequence). Trimming shortened V by 1 base and J by 8 bases, and 11 bases separated the two germline ends. The CDR3 protein is CASSQGGSGEKLFF. Here the CDR3 DNA reads TGTGCCAGCAGCCAAGGAGGGAGCGGAGAAAAACTGTTTTTT.

This chain uses TRBV5-1 with TRBJ2-2; 7 bases agree with TRBD1. The V segment lost 4 bases and the J segment 3 bases; nucleotides outside the gene matches: 9. CDR1 is SGHRS, CDR2 YFSETQ, per germline. There are 16 residues in the CDR3. The CDR3 is CASSPERGGHTGELFF. CDR3 DNA sequence: TGCGCCAGCAGCCCCGAGAGAGGGGGCCACACCGGGGAGCTGTTTTTT.

The V and J genes are TRBV5-1 and TRBJ1-4, with a tentative D call TRBD1 (6 bases). V gave up 4 bases and J gave up 3 bases, with 13 bases separating them. The CDR3 has 15 residues. Germline CDR1 SGHRS, CDR2 YFSETQ. In DNA, the CDR3 is TGCGCCAGCAGCATCGGACAGTCGGCTAATGAAAAACTGTTTTTT. Protein: CASSIGQSANEKLFF.

The chain employs TRBV14 and TRBJ2-3, with 7 positions matching TRBD1. The CDR3 runs 13 residues. V shed 6 bases and J 3 bases; nucleotides not matched to a gene: 3. The germline CDR1 and CDR2 sequences are SGHDN and FVKESK. The DNA for the CDR3 is TGTGCCAGCAGTCGGGACAGAACAGATACGCAGTATTTT. It encodes CASSRDRTDTQYF.

The chain joins TRBV27 to TRBJ1-1; D may be TRBD1 (5 bases). Germline assignment: CDR1 MNHEY and CDR2 SMNVEV (reference sequence). V lost 2 bases, J lost 1 base, and 8 bases lay in between. The CDR3 loop spans 14 amino acids. CDR3 DNA sequence: TGTGCCAGCAGTTTACCCGGACAGAACACTGAAGCTTTCTTT. It encodes CASSLPGQNTEAFF.